This T cell receptor beta chain was documented in a study of blood T cell repertoires in COVID-19. Sequencing used immunoSEQ multiplex PCR; TCRdb keeps in-frame clones, though not all of them. The sample contains 450,000 or so clones, roughly 90% of which appear only once. Germline assignment: CDR1 MNHEY and CDR2 SMNVEV (reference sequence). This CDR3 is 14 amino acids long. The ends were cut back, 2 bases at V and 2 bases at J, with 10 bases in the middle. V and J are TRBV27 and TRBJ2-7; perhaps TRBD1 as D (6 bases). This receptor was taken from a middle-aged woman with COVID-19, enrolled during active disease. Input material: peripheral blood. The CDR3 loop is CASSLQGLPYEQYF. The CDR3 region has the DNA TGTGCCAGCAGTTTACAGGGGCTACCCTACGAGCAGTACTTC.